One TCR beta chain is described in this entry. Which antigen it targets is not known. No quality values exist for individual bases; no much larger clone is one base distant. Taken from cysteine to phenylalanine, the CDR3 has 15 residues. Only the CDR3 portion is preserved as DNA: 45 bases, with reading frame beginning at the first base. V and J lose 2 bases and 4 bases, and a span of 14 bases separates them. The germline V gene sets CDR1 to SGHNT and CDR2 to YENEEA. The CDR3 regions of human TCRbeta chains were analyzed by immunosequencing. Per the original workflow: Repertoire TCRs were checked for matches against a reference library of SARS-CoV-2-specific TCRs that had been generated using the MIRA antigen-specificity platform. Breadth was defined as the fraction of unique TCRs that were SARS-CoV-2-associated. Depth was defined as the fraction of total T cells that were SARS-CoV-2-associated. Using the MIRA data, each spike-specific TCR was mapped to the spike region that the TCR reacts to and placed in a CD4 or CD8 class. Log10-transformed breadth and depth values were compared by one-way ANOVA with Sidak's multiple comparisons tests. This immuneACCESS table, as held by TCRdb, lists in-frame sequences with V and J called but not all clones. Of the missing ones, under half trace to an unresolved V gene in checked studies; the others have no known cause. V and J calls and clone size come straight from that table; D and trimming were deduced from the DNA. Recorded for this sample are 100,000 to 150,000 clones; 80% to 95% of them occurred a single time. Jointly, the top ten make up 1.1% of the sample.

According to the study, the label for this sample's time point signals: about 28 days (+/-7) after the second vaccine dose. Because spike-specific TCR depth and breadth did not differ between the two schedules, AZD1222 recipients who got a second dose at roughly 4 weeks were pooled with those who got a second dose at roughly 12 weeks. Samples from vaccinated people were obtained from the UK trials COV001 and COV002, which included a single-blind randomized controlled phase 2/3 trial of AZD1222 (ChAdOx1 nCoV-19) in healthy adults. For TCRbeta chain sequencing, PBMC samples were collected from trial participants at day 0 and at day 28 after the second dose. The data stem from a study of T cell responses to AZD1222 COVID-19 vaccine (dated by TCRdb to the early 2020s). Regarding the complete study: TCR sequencing covered fewer than 250 trial participants: nearly 210 given two doses of AZD1222 and approximately 26 given two doses of MenACWY control vaccine. Trial participants were enrolled by age into 18-55, 56-69 and 70-plus year subgroups, with about 150, 27 and 61 TCR-sequenced participants respectively. General study outcomes and caveats: Participants were mostly white British and included more females than males, and it was suggested by the authors that clonal diversity may have been underestimated. No day 14 peak-response samples were available, so repertoires were characterized only after the peak T cell response. After two AZD1222 doses, both the breadth and the depth of spike-specific TCRs were significantly higher than at day 0 and than in MenACWY recipients. Reportedly, almost half of the unique spike-specific TCRs recognized epitopes lying outside the regions that are mutated in the B.1.351 and B.1.1.7 variants. CD4 TCRs associated with the vaccine covered the entire spike protein, and the dominant responses were in regions 160-218 and 743-854. Only six AZD1222 recipients were SARS-CoV-2 seropositive at baseline, limiting conclusions about previously exposed vaccinees. In the small 56-69-year group, the increase in depth fell short of significance, most likely because of low power.

The chain is assembled from TRBV11-3 and TRBJ1-1; TRBD1 is a weak D gene call, 6 bases matching. This clonotype was sampled from an adult who received the AZD1222 COVID-19 vaccine. The input for sequencing was peripheral blood, taken 28 days after the second AZD1222 dose. DNA sequence: TGTGCCAGCAGCTTAACCTGGGGGCTGAGCACTGAAGCTTTCTTT. The translation is CASSLTWGLSTEAFF. Full variable domain (CDR3 extended with the reference TRBV11-3 and TRBJ1-1 proteins): EAGVVQSPRYKIIEKKQPVAFWCNPISGHNTLYWYLQNLGQGPELLIRYENEEAVDDSQLPKDRFSAERLKGVDSTLKIQPAELGDSAVYLCASSLTWGLSTEAFFGQGTRLTVV.